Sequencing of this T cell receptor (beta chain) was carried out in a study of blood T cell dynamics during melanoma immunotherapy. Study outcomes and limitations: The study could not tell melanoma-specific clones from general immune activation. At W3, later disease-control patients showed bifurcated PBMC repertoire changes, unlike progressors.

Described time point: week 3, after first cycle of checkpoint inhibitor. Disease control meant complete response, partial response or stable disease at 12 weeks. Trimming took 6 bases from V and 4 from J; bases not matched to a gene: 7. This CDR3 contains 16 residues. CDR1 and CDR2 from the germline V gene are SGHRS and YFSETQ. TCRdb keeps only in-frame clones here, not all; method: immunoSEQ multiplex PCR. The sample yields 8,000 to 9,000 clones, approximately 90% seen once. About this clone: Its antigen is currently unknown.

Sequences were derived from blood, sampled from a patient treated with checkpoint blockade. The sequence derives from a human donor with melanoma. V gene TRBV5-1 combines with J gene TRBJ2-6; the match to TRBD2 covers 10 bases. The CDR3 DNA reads TGCGCCAGCAAGGCTAGCGGGAGTGCCGGGGCCAACGTCCTGACTTTC. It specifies CASKASGSAGANVLTF.